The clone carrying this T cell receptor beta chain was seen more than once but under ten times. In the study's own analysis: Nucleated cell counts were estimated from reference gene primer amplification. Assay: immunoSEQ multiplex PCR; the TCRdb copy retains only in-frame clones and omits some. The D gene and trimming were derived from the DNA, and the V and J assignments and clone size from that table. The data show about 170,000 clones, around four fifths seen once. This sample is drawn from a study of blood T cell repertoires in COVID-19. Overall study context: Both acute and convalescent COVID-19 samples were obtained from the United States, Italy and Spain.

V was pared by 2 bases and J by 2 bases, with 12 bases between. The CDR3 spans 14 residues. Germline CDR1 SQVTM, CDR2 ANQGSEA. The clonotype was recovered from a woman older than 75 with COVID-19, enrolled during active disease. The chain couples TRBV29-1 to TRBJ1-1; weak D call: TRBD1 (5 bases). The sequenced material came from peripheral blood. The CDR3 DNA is TGCAGCGTTGAAAGGACGGGGGGTAACACTGAAGCTTTCTTT. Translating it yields CSVERTGGNTEAFF.